This passage covers 16 T cell receptor beta chains from one sample sequenced in a study of cytomegalovirus exposure and HLA in healthy donors. The PCR contained 60 Vbeta and 13 Jbeta primers. Clones were sequenced by immunoSEQ multiplex PCR, and TCRdb holds only the in-frame ones, with some missing. Among 100,000 or so clones listed, approximately 88% were seen once. The material sequenced was PBMCs. The source of these receptors is a man aged 18 to 35 in good health and CMV-seronegative.

The V call is TRBV6-5, the J call TRBJ2-1, with 8 bases that match TRBD2. Germline V gene sequence: CDR1 MNHEY, CDR2 SVGAGI. This CDR3 spans 16 amino acids. The V gene end was trimmed by 2 bases and the J gene end by 6 bases; junction bases not matched to a gene: 9. The CDR3 DNA follows: TGTGCCAGCAGTTACGGACGGGAGGGCCCTCGCAATGAGCAGTTCTTC. Protein sequence: CASSYGREGPRNEQFF.

A word on this clone: Other DNA sequences in this sample translate to the same CDR3. The chain joins TRBV6-5 to TRBJ1-5; possibly TRBD1 for D (5 bases). CDR1 and CDR2 (germline): MNHEY, SVGAGI. The CDR3 consists of 15 residues. V dropped 6 bases and J dropped 0 bases, with 12 bases sitting between them. This chain's CDR3 is CASRIREYSNQPQHF. The CDR3 coding sequence is TGTGCCAGCAGGATCAGGGAATATAGCAATCAGCCCCAGCATTTT.

This clone was seen just once. This chain connects TRBV7-2 to TRBJ2-7; perhaps TRBD2 as D (6 bases). This CDR3 is 15 amino acids long. V was trimmed by 8 bases and J by 7 bases, leaving 24 bases between them. Germline V gene sequence: CDR1 SGHTA, CDR2 FQGNSA. The CDR3 reads CASSSKTPGVQEQYF. The CDR3 nucleotides read TGTGCCAGCTCGTCCAAAACTCCGGGGGTGCAAGAGCAGTACTTC.

In its sample, this clone was seen once. Mismatch with germline at one junction end may stem from a read error. Written as DNA, the CDR3 is TGTGCTAGCAGCTTAGGGCCTGACAGGTACGAGCAGTACTTC. The encoded protein is CASSLGPDRYEQYF. The chain joins TRBV7-7 to TRBJ2-7; tentative D call: TRBD1 (6 bases). The CDR3 has 14 amino acids. From germline, CDR1 is SSHAT and CDR2 FNYEAQ (reference sequence).

This sequence joins TRBV19 and TRBJ2-3, with TRBD2 matching 12 bases. V trimming: 4 bases; J trimming: 11 bases; junction bases outside the gene matches: 16. The germline V gene encodes CDR1 LNHDA and CDR2 SQIVND (reference sequence). The CDR3 has 17 amino acids. The CDR3 nucleotides read TGTGCCAGTAGTACCGCCAATCTAGCGGGAGGGCCAGGTGGGCAGTATTTT. Translated, it gives CASSTANLAGGPGGQYF.

The CDR3 DNA follows: TGTGCCAGCAGCTTGGTGGGCAGGGGCGGCACTGAAGCTTTCTTT. This codes for CASSLVGRGGTEAFF. This rearrangement joins TRBV5-4 to TRBJ1-1; D perhaps matches TRBD1 (6 bases). V lost 0 bases, J lost 4 bases, and 13 bases lay in between. In germline, CDR1 is SGHNT, CDR2 YYREEE (reference sequence). The CDR3 is made up of 15 amino acids.

This chain links TRBV6-1 with TRBJ2-3; D may be TRBD1 (6 bases). The CDR3 has 14 amino acids. Germline V gives CDR1 MNHNS, CDR2 SASEGT. Trimming pared 6 bases from V and 0 bases from J, leaving 10 bases between. CDR3 DNA: TGTGCCAGCAGAAGGACAGAAAGCACAGATACGCAGTATTTT. Protein: CASRRTESTDTQYF.

This clone has a handful of counts. The chain couples TRBV5-4 to TRBJ2-7; D not certain. Germline V gene data show CDR1 as SGHNT and CDR2 as YYREEE (reference sequence). The V gene lost 3 bases and the J gene lost 4 bases, with 14 bases spanning the gap. The CDR3 spans 14 residues. Here the CDR3 DNA reads TGTGCCAGCAGCTCCGTCCCCACTCAATACGAGCAGTACTTC. Translated, it gives CASSSVPTQYEQYF.

This clone turned up a few times. This chain links TRBV27 with TRBJ1-4; D is possibly TRBD1 (5 bases). Germline lookup yields CDR1 MNHEY and CDR2 SMNVEV (reference sequence). Trimming took 5 bases from V and 7 from J, leaving 14 bases between them. The CDR3 contains 14 residues. In DNA, the CDR3 is TGTGCCAGCAGTCCACCAGGGTCGGGTGAAAAACTGTTTTTT. This encodes CASSPPGSGEKLFF.

The V and J genes are TRBV14 and TRBJ1-2; weak D call: TRBD1 (5 bases). The CDR3 totals 14 residues. Germline V gene lookup returns CDR1 SGHDN and CDR2 FVKESK. The V and J ends lost 3 bases and 10 bases respectively, with 18 bases between them. CDR3 sequence reads: CASSHSGGAGTYTF. The CDR3 nucleotides read TGTGCCAGCAGCCATTCCGGCGGGGCAGGAACCTACACCTTC.

V gene TRBV28 combines with J gene TRBJ1-5; D gene unclear. The germline V gene has CDR1 MDHEN and CDR2 SYDVKM. This CDR3 comprises 12 residues. The germline V and J ends were trimmed by 6 bases and 1 base, with 4 bases remaining between them. CDR3: CASRRSNQPQHF. CDR3 sequence (DNA): TGTGCCAGCAGGAGAAGCAATCAGCCCCAGCATTTT. The full variable domain, with the rest looked up from reference TRBV28 and TRBJ1-5, is DVKVTQSSRYLVKRTGEKVFLECVQDMDHENMFWYRQDPGLGLRLIYFSYDVKMKEKGDIPEGYSVSREKKERFSLILESASTNQTSMYLCASRRSNQPQHFGDGTRLSIL.

The CDR3 protein is CASSEPRKFENTEAFF. The CDR3 bases are TGTGCCAGCAGTGAACCCAGGAAGTTTGAGAACACTGAAGCTTTCTTT. The chain joins TRBV6-1 to TRBJ1-1; D remains ambiguous. V lost 2 bases and J lost 1, with 14 bases in between. Germline CDR1 and CDR2: MNHNS and SASEGT. The CDR3 spans 16 residues.

This chain links TRBV19 with TRBJ2-1, with 7 bases lining up with TRBD2. Germline CDR1 and CDR2: LNHDA and SQIVND (reference sequence). CDR3 length equals 15 residues. Trimming removed 6 bases from V and 4 bases from J; junction bases left unmatched: 9. The CDR3 bases are TGTGCCAGTAGATCCGGGACTAACACATACAATGAGCAGTTCTTC. Translated, it gives CASRSGTNTYNEQFF.

J is TRBJ2-1 and V is TRBV7-8; 9 bases align to TRBD1. The CDR3 is 15 residues long. V lost 7 bases and J lost 13; bases outside the gene matches: 17. Germline V gene sequence: CDR1 SGHVS, CDR2 FQNEAQ. The DNA of the CDR3 is TGTGCCAGCAACCCGGATGGGGGACAGGGAATGACACAGTTCTTC. This gives the protein CASNPDGGQGMTQFF.

The V and J genes are TRBV11-2 and TRBJ1-4; weak D call: TRBD1 (5 bases). Trimming stripped 6 bases from V and 4 bases from J, with 12 bases between. Germline-derived CDR1 and CDR2 are SGHAT and FQNNGV. There are 14 residues in the CDR3. The CDR3 protein is CASSRQQSNEKLFF. The CDR3 nucleotides read TGTGCCAGCAGTCGACAGCAGAGTAATGAAAAACTGTTTTTT.

This clone has only one observation. This chain uses TRBV6-5 with TRBJ2-3; D remains ambiguous. The CDR3 runs to 12 residues. The ends were cut back, 4 bases at V and 6 bases at J, with 8 bases in the middle. CDR1 and CDR2 from the germline V gene are MNHEY and SVGAGI. CDR3 sequence: CASSFTRDTQYF. The DNA for the CDR3 is TGTGCCAGCAGTTTTACCAGGGATACGCAGTATTTT.